This T cell receptor (beta chain) was documented in a study of blood T cell repertoires in COVID-19. Participant ages covered roughly 18 to 89 years across approximately 25 US areas. The CDR3 sequence is 13 residues long. Trimming took 6 bases from V and 5 from J, leaving 14 bases between them. Germline CDR1 and CDR2: ENHRY and SYGVKD. Using immunoSEQ multiplex PCR, the repertoire was profiled, and TCRdb retains in-frame clones only, with some absent. This table holds about 120,000 clones, around 84% found once. Only a few counts were recorded for this clone. The material sequenced was PBMCs or T cells enriched from blood (not recorded which). The source of this sequence is a woman in her twenties or thirties who had recovered from COVID-19. The V and J genes are TRBV10-3 and TRBJ2-7; the D gene is possibly TRBD2 (6 bases). The DNA of the CDR3 is TGTGCCATCAGAACACTAGCATGGGACGAGCAGTACTTC. This codes for CAIRTLAWDEQYF.